This T cell receptor (beta chain) was identified in a study of blood T cell repertoires in COVID-19. CDR1 and CDR2 (germline): SGHTA, FQGNSA. Trimming removed 7 bases from V and 4 bases from J; junction bases left unmatched: 11. CDR3 length equals 16 residues. Recruitment covered 20 to 25 US areas and drew participants whose ages spanned roughly 18 to 89 years. Participants had their cohort set by participant-reported clinical history. In the authors' workflow: How many nucleated cells were present was estimated from reference gene primer amplification. Method: immunoSEQ multiplex PCR; TCRdb's copy keeps in-frame clones and lacks some. Clone size and the V and J calls come from that table; the DNA yielded D and trimming. Of 200,000 to 250,000 clones listed, roughly nine tenths were seen once; the top ten hold 3% to 4%.

The sequence derives from a woman aged 18-30 years in a cohort exposed to, infected with or recovered from COVID-19 (not recorded which). Sample: PBMCs or T cells enriched from blood (not recorded which). J is TRBJ2-1 and V is TRBV7-2, with 9 bases that match TRBD1. DNA for the CDR3: TGTGCCAGCAACCCGGAGGTGGGACAGGGTTACAATGAGCAGTTCTTC. As protein: CASNPEVGQGYNEQFF.